This record covers a single T cell receptor beta chain. Its matching antigen is unknown. A much larger clone sits a single nucleotide away, making a read error possible. This specimen belongs to a study of tumor and adjacent non-tumor tissue in lung cancer. General observations from the study: Normal lung showed higher cumulative top 100 clone frequency than tumor.

A modified ARM-PCR protocol with three rounds of nested PCR amplified TCRbeta. TCRdb re-called the multiplex PCR reads through MiXCR, storing one row per CDR3 protein. In the table there are approximately 100,000 distinct CDR3 sequences, 60% to 80% of which are singletons. No cell sorting was done before RNA was extracted from the tissue. The normal lung tissue was taken more than 3 cm from the tumor edge. Germline loops: CDR1 SEHNR, CDR2 FQNEAQ (reference sequence). This CDR3 comprises 15 residues. The chain has TRBV7-9 and TRBJ2-6; D is unresolved. Input material: distant non-tumor lung tissue. The TCR originated in a man under 40 with non-small cell lung cancer. Here the CDR3 DNA reads TGTACCAGCAGCCGTGTAATCTCTGGGGCCAACGTCCTGACTTTC. This codes for CTSSRVISGANVLTF.